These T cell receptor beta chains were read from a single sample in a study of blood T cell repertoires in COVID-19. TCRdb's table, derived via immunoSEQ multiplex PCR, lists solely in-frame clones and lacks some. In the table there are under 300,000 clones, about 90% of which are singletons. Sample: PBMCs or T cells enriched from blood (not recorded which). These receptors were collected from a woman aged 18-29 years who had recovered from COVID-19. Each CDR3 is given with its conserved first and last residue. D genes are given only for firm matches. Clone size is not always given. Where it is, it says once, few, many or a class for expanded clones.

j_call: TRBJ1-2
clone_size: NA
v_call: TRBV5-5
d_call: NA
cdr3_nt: TGTGCCAGCAGCTTAGGAGGGCGCGGGAACTATGGCTACACCTTC
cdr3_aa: CASSLGGRGNYGYTF

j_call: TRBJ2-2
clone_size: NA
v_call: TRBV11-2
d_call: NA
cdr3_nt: TGTGCCAGCAGGGGGGGGCCTACAGGGAACACCGGGGAGCTGTTTTTT
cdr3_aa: CASRGGPTGNTGELFF

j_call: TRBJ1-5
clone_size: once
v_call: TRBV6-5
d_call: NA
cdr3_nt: TGTGCCAGCAGTTCCAGGGGTCAGCCCCAGCATTTT
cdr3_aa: CASSSRGQPQHF

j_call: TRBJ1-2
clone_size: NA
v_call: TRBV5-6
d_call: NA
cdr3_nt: TGTGCCAGCAGCTTGACTGTGCGGGGCTACACCTTC
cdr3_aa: CASSLTVRGYTF

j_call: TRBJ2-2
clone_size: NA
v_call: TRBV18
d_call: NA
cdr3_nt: TGTGCCAGCTCACCCAACGGAGGGACGAACACCGGGGAGCTGTTTTTT
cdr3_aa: CASSPNGGTNTGELFF

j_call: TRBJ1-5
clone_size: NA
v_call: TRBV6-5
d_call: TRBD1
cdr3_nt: TGTGCCAGCAGGGTTACAGGGGATCAGCCCCAGCATTTT
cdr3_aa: CASRVTGDQPQHF

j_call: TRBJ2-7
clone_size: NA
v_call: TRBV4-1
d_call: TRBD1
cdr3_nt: TGCGCCAGCAGCGGACAGGGGTCCTACGAGCAGTACTTC
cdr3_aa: CASSGQGSYEQYF

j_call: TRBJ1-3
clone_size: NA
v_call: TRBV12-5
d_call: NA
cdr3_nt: TGTGCTAGTGGCCCCCCCAGTTACACCATATATTTT
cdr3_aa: CASGPPSYTIYF

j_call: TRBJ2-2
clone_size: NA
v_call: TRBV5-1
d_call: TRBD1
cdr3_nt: TGCGCCAGCAGCCCGGGACAGGGGAACACCGGGGAGCTGTTTTTT
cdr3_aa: CASSPGQGNTGELFF

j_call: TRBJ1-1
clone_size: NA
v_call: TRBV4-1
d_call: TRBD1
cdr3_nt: TGCGCCAGCAGCCAACGGACAGGGGGAGCGCAGGACACTGAAGCTTTCTTT
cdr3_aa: CASSQRTGGAQDTEAFF

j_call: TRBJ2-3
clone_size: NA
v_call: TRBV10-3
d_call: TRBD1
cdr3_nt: TGTGCCATCAGTGACAAGGACAGGGCTACAGATACGCAGTATTTT
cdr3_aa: CAISDKDRATDTQYF

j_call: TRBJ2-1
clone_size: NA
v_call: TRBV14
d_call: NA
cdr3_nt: TGTGCCAGCAGCCAGCAAGGGGGAGTCTTTTTATACAATGAGCAGTTCTTC
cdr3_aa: CASSQQGGVFLYNEQFF

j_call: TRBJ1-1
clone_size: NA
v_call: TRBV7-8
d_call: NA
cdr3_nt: TGTGCCAGCAGCTTACAGAAGGGGGACACTGAAGCTTTCTTT
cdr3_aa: CASSLQKGDTEAFF

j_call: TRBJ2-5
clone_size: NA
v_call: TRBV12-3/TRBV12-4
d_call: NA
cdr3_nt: TGTGCCAGCAGCCCCGAAGCTGAGACCCAGTACTTC
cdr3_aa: CASSPEAETQYF

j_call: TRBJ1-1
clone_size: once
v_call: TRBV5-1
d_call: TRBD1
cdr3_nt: TGCGCCAGCAGCGTCCTAACAGGGGGCGACACTGAAGCTTTCTTT
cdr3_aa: CASSVLTGGDTEAFF

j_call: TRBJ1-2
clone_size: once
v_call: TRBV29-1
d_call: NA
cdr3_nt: TGCAGCGCCCGGGCGGACATGGGCCCTCTTGGCTACACCTTC
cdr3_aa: CSARADMGPLGYTF

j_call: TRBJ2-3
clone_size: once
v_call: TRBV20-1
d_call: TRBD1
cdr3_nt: TGCAGTGCTAGTACCCTCACCGGGACAGGGAACTTTCTTCAGCACACAGATACGCAGTATTTT
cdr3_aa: CSASTLTGTGNFLQHTDTQYF